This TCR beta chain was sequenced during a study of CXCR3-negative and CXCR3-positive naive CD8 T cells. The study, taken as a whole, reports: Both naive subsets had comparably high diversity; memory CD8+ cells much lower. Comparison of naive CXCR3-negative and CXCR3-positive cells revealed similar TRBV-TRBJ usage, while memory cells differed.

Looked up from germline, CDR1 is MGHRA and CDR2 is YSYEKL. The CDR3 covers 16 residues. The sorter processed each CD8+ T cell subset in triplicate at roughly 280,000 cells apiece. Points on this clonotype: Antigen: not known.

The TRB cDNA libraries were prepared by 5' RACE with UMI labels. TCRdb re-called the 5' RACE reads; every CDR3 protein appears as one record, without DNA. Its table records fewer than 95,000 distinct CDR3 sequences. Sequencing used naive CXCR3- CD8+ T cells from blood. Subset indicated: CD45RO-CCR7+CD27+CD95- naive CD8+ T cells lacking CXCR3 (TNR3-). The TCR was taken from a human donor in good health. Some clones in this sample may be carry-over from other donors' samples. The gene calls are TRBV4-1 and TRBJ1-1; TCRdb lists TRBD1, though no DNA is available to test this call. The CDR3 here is CASSPRVGGRNTEAFF.